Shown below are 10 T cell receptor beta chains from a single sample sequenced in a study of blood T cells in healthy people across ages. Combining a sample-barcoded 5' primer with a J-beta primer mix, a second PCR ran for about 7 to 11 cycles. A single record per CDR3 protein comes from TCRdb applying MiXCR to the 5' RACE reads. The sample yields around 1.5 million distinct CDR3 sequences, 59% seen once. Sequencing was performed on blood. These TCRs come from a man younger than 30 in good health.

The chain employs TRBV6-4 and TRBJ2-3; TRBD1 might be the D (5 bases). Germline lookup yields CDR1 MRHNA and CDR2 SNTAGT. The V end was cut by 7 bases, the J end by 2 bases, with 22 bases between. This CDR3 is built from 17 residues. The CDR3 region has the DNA TGTGCCAGCATAATTGGACGGACACCCACCGACACAGATACGCAGTATTTT. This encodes CASIIGRTPTDTDTQYF.

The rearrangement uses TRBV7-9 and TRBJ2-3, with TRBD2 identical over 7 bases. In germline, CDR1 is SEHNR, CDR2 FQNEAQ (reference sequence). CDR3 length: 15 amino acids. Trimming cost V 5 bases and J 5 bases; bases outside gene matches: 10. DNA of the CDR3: TGTGCCAGCAGCCCGAATCTAGCGGAGGGAGATACGCAGTATTTT. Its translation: CASSPNLAEGDTQYF. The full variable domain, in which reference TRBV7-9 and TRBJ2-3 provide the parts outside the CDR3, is DTGVSQNPRHKITKRGQNVTFRCDPISEHNRLYWYRQTLGQGPEFLTYFQNEAQLEKSRLLSDRFSAERPKGSFSTLEIQRTEQGDSAMYLCASSPNLAEGDTQYFGPGTRLTVL.

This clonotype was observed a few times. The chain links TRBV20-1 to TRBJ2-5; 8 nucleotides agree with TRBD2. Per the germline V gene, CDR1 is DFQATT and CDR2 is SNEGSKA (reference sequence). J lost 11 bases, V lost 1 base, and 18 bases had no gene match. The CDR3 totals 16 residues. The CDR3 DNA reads TGCAGTGCTAGAGTCTCGTCCGGGGGGGCAGGGAGTGAGCAGTACTTC. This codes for CSARVSSGGAGSEQYF.

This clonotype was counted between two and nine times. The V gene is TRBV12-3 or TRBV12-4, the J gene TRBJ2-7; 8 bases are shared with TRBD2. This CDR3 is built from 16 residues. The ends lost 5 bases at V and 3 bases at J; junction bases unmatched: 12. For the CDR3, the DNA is TGTGCCAGCAGTCCCCGTGACAGCGGGGGATTCTACGAGCAGTACTTC. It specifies CASSPRDSGGFYEQYF.

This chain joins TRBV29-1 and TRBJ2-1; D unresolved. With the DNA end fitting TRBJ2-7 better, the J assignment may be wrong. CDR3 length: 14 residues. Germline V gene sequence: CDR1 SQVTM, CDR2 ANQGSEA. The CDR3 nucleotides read TGCAGCGCCGGACCCAAGGGCTCCTACAATGAGCAGTACTTC. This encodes CSAGPKGSYNEQYF.

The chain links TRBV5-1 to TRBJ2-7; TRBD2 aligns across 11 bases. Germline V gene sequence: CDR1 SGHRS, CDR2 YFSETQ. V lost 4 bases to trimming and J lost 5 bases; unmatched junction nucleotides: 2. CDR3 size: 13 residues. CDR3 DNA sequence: TGCGCCAGCAGCACGGGACTAGCGGACGAGCAGTACTTC. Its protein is CASSTGLADEQYF.

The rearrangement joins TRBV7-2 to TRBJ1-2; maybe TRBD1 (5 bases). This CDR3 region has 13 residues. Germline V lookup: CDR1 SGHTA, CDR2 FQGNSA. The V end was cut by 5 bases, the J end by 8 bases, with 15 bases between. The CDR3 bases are TGTGCCAGCAGCCCTTACAGGAATGGAGGCTACACCTTC. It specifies CASSPYRNGGYTF.

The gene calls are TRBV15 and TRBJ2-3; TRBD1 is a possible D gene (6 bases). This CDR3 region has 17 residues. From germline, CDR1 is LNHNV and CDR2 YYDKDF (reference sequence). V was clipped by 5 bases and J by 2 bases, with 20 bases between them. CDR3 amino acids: CATSGRDRLDFTDTQYF. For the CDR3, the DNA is TGTGCCACCAGCGGTCGCGACAGGCTAGACTTCACAGATACGCAGTATTTT.

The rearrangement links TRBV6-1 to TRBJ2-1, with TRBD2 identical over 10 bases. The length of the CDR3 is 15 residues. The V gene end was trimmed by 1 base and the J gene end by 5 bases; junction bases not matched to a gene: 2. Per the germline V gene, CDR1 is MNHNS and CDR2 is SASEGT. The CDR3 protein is CASSEEAGGDNEQFF. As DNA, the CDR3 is TGTGCCAGCAGTGAAGAAGCGGGAGGGGACAATGAGCAGTTCTTC.

The CDR3 bases are TGTGCCAGCAGCTTGGTCCTAGCGGGAGAGATGAGCACAGATACGCAGTATTTT. It codes for CASSLVLAGEMSTDTQYF. The chain joins TRBV7-8 to TRBJ2-3, with 10 bases aligning to TRBD2. Germline V CDR1 and CDR2: SGHVS, FQNEAQ. V lost 3 bases to trimming and J lost 0 bases; unmatched junction nucleotides: 9. This CDR3 spans 18 amino acids.